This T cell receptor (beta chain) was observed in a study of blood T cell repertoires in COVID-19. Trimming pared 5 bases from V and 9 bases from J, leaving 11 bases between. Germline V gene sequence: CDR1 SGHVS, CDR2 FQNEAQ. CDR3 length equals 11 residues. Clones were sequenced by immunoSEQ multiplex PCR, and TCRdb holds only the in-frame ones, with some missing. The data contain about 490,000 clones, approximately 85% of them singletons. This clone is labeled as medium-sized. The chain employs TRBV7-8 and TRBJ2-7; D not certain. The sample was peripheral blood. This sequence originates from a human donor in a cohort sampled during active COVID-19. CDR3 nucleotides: TGTGCCAGCAGCCCAGACAATGTGCAGTACTTC. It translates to CASSPDNVQYF. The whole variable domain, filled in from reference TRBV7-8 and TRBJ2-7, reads GAGVSQSPRYKVAKRGQDVALRCDPISGHVSLFWYQQALGQGPEFLTYFQNEAQLDKSGLPSDRFFAERPEGSVSTLKIQRTQQEDSAVYLCASSPDNVQYFGPGTRLTVT.